Given below is one TCR beta chain in context. The method was immunoSEQ multiplex PCR; TCRdb's version includes in-frame clones alone and lacks a portion of them. The table lists about 130,000 clones, roughly 95% of them singletons, with about 0.42% in the top ten. This entry belongs to a study of T cell changes during pregnancy in multiple sclerosis. The CDR3 loop spans 17 amino acids. Trimming shortened V by 4 bases and J by 2 bases, and 15 bases separated the two germline ends. The germline gives CDR1 LNHDA, CDR2 SQIVND (reference sequence). Sequencing used peripheral blood, obtained after pregnancy. The source is a female donor with multiple sclerosis, enrolled in a pregnancy study. The rearrangement joins TRBV19 to TRBJ2-6, with D possibly matching TRBD1 (5 bases). The CDR3, as DNA: TGTGCCAGTAGTACAACAGGTGGACAACCTGGGGCCAACGTCCTGACTTTC. This encodes CASSTTGGQPGANVLTF.